Included here is one TCR beta chain sequence, with context. No antigen is known for it. The sample originates from a study of shared clonotypes between healthy human individuals. Study-level results: Around 4.7% of naive CD4 clonotypes were shared across a few donors.

Over several immunoSEQ plates, each subset's genomic DNA was distributed in even portions. When replicate PCRs were run on sorted subsets, they used around 200 ng DNA, roughly 30,000 T cell genomes. Some clones are missing from TCRdb's copy, which holds only in-frame ones; the method was immunoSEQ multiplex PCR. The sample lists about 1,500,000 clones, around 97% occurring once. The germline CDR1 and CDR2 sequences are LGHNA and YNFKEQ. The CDR3 loop spans 21 amino acids. The V segment lost 0 bases and the J segment 4 bases; nucleotides outside the gene matches: 21. This TCR came from a man between 25 and 39 years old in good health. Sequencing used naive CD4+ T cells sorted from blood. Subset noted: CD45RA+ positively selected. This chain links TRBV4-2 with TRBJ2-1; TRBD2 matches at 7 bases. The CDR3 coding sequence is TGTGCCAGCAGCCAAGAGGAGAGCGGGACGGCACCTCCTGGAGGTTACAATGAGCAGTTCTTC. Translating gives CASSQEESGTAPPGGYNEQFF.